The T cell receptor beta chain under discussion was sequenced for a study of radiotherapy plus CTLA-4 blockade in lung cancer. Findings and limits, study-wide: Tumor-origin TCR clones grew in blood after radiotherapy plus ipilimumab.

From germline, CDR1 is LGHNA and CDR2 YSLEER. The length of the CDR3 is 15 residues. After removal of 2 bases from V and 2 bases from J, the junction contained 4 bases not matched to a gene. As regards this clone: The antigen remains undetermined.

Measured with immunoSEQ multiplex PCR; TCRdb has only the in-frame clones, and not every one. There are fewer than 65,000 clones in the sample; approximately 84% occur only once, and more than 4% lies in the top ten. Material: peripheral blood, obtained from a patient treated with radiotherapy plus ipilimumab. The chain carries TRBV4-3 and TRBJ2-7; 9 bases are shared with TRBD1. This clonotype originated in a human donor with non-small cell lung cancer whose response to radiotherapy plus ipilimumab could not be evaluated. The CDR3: CASSQTQGAPYEQYF. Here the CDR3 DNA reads TGCGCCAGCAGCCAAACACAGGGGGCGCCCTACGAGCAGTACTTC.